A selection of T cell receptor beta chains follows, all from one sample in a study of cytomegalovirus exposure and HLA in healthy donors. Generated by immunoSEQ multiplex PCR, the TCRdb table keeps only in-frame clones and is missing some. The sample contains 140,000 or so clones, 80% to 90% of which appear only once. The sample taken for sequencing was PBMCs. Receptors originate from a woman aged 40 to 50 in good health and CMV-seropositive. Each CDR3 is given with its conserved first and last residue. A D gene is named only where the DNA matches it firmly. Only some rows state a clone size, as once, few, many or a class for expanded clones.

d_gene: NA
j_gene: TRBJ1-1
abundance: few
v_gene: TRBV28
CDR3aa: CASLEGGGNGNTEAFF
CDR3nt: TGTGCCAGCTTGGAAGGGGGAGGGAATGGGAACACTGAAGCTTTCTTT

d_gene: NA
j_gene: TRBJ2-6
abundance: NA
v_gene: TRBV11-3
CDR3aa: CASSLDGAAGANVLTF
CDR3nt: TGTGCCAGCAGCTTAGATGGGGCTGCGGGGGCCAACGTCCTGACTTTC

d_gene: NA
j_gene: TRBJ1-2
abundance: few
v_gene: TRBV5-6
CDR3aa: CASSLGLGGKAGYTF
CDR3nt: TGTGCCAGCAGCTTGGGATTAGGGGGAAAGGCTGGCTACACCTTC

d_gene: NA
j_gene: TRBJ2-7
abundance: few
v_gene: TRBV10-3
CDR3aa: CAISESGGYEQYF
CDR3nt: TGTGCCATCAGTGAGTCGGGGGGATACGAGCAGTACTTC

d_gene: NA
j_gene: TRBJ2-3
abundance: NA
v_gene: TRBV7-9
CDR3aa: CASSPQTDTQYF
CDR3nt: TGTGCCAGCAGCCCCCAGACAGATACGCAGTATTTT

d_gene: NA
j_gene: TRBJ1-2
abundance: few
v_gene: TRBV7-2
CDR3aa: CASSLNPTATGFF
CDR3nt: TGTGCCAGCAGCTTAAATCCAACAGCCACGGGATTCTTC

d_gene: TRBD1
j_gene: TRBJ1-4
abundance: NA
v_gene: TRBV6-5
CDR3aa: CASSQGQGAREKLFF
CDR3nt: TGTGCCAGCAGCCAAGGACAGGGGGCGCGGGAAAAACTGTTTTTT

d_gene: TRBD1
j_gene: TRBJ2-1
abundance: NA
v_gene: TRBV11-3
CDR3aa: CASSSTGVYNEQFF
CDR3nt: TGTGCCAGCAGCTCGACAGGGGTCTACAATGAGCAGTTCTTC

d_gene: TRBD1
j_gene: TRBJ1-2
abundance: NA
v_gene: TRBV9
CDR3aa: CASSATGGDYGYTF
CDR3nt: TGTGCCAGCAGCGCTACAGGGGGAGACTATGGCTACACCTTC

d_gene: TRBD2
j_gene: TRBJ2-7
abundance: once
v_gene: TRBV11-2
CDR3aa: CASSPLAGRAYEQYF
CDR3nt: TGTGCCAGCAGCCCCCTAGCGGGTCGGGCCTACGAGCAGTACTTC

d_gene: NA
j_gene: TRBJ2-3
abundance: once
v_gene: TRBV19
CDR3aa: CASKASPRTDTQYF
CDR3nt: TGTGCCAGTAAGGCTAGCCCTCGCACAGATACGCAGTATTTT

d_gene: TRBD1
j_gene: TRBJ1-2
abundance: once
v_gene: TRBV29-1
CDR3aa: CSVDRGRTNYGYTF
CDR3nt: TGCAGCGTTGACAGGGGGCGGACTAACTATGGCTACACCTTC

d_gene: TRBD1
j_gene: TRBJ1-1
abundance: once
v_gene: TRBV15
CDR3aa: CATSRGQGSSEAFF
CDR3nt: TGTGCCACCAGCAGGGGACAGGGTAGTTCTGAAGCTTTCTTT

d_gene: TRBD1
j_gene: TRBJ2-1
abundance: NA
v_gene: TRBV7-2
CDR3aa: CASSPLTGQGNFYYNEQFF
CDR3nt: TGTGCCAGCAGCCCCCTTACGGGACAGGGTAACTTCTACTACAATGAGCAGTTCTTC

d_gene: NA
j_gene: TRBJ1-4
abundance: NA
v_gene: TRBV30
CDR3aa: CAWRGRTNEKLFF
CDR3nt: TGTGCCTGGAGGGGGCGTACTAATGAAAAACTGTTTTTT

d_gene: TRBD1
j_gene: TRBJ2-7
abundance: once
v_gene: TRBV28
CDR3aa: CASSFSGGPVNEQYF
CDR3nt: TGTGCCAGCAGTTTCTCAGGGGGCCCTGTAAACGAGCAGTACTTC

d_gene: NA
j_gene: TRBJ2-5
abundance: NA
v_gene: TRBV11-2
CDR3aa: CASSLVGVEQETQYF
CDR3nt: TGTGCCAGCAGCTTAGTAGGGGTAGAACAAGAGACCCAGTACTTC